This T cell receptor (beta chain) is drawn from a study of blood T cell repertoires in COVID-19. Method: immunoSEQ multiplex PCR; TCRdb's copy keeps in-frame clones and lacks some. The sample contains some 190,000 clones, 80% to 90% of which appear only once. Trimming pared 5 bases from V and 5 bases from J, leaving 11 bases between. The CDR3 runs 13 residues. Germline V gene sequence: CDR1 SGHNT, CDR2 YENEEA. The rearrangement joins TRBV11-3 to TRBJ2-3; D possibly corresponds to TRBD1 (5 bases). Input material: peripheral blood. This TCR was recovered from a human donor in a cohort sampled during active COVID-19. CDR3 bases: TGTGCCAGCAGCAAAGACAGTTTAGATACGCAGTATTTT. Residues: CASSKDSLDTQYF.